The rows below give T cell receptor beta chains drawn from one sample of a study of blood T cell repertoires in COVID-19. Produced via immunoSEQ multiplex PCR; TCRdb's table is partial and in-frame only. Of some 200,000 clones listed, about nine tenths are singletons. The sample was PBMCs or T cells enriched from blood (not recorded which). The receptors derive from a woman aged 45 to 65 in a cohort exposed to, infected with or recovered from COVID-19 (not recorded which). Each CDR3 is given with its conserved first and last residue. Each record gives: V gene, D gene, clone size, J gene, CDR3 protein, CDR3 DNA. The D gene is left open where the match is weak. The listing skips clone size in some rows; elsewhere it reads once, few, many or a size class.

TRBV24-1	.	.	TRBJ2-3	CATERGDTSCF	TGTGCCACCGAACGGGGGGACACAAGTTGTTTT
TRBV6-5	.	.	TRBJ1-1	CASSHQGVTEAFF	TGTGCCAGCAGTCATCAAGGAGTCACTGAAGCTTTCTTT
TRBV30	TRBD1	few	TRBJ1-1	CAWRRDRMATEAFF	TGTGCCTGGAGAAGGGACAGGATGGCCACTGAAGCTTTCTTT
TRBV7-9	TRBD1	.	TRBJ1-6	CASSDGTGGENSPLHF	TGTGCCAGCAGCGACGGGACAGGGGGAGAAAATTCACCCCTCCACTTT
TRBV5-4	.	.	TRBJ2-2	CASSLGSPSNTGELFF	TGTGCCAGCAGCTTGGGTAGTCCCTCGAACACCGGGGAGCTGTTTTTT
TRBV4-3	.	.	TRBJ1-1	CASSQRQPGNTEAFF	TGCGCCAGCAGCCAGAGACAGCCGGGGAACACTGAAGCTTTCTTT
TRBV5-4	TRBD1	.	TRBJ1-1	CASSLVQGLAFF	TGTGCCAGCAGCTTGGTACAGGGGCTTGCTTTCTTT
TRBV4-1	.	.	TRBJ2-7	CASSRSGQTNSYEQYF	TGCGCCAGCAGCCGCTCCGGACAGACAAACTCCTACGAGCAGTACTTC
TRBV18	.	.	TRBJ2-1	CASSPAGVSYNEQFF	TGTGCCAGCTCACCTGCAGGGGTCTCCTACAATGAGCAGTTCTTC
TRBV9	TRBD2	few	TRBJ2-5	CASSVRGGETQYF	TGTGCCAGCAGCGTACGGGGGGGAGAGACCCAGTACTTC
TRBV5-1	TRBD1	.	TRBJ1-2	CASSNGQDGYTF	TGCGCCAGCAGCAACGGACAGGATGGCTACACCTTC
TRBV5-4	.	.	TRBJ1-2	CASSPGGGYTF	TGTGCCAGCAGCCCCGGGGGAGGCTACACCTTC
TRBV15	.	once	TRBJ1-5	CATSGLLGGAGQPQHF	TGTGCCACCAGCGGACTCCTGGGGGGGGCGGGTCAGCCCCAGCATTTT
TRBV3-1/TRBV3-2	.	.	TRBJ1-1	CASSQERGIPMRCEAFF	TGTGCCAGCAGCCAAGAGCGGGGCATTCCCATGAGGTGTGAAGCTTTCTTT
TRBV25-1	TRBD1	.	TRBJ2-7	CASSDSGTGVVEQYF	TGTGCCAGCAGTGATTCCGGGACAGGCGTCGTCGAGCAGTACTTC
TRBV6-4	.	.	TRBJ1-5	CASSQGSNQPQHF	TGTGCCAGCAGTCAGGGAAGCAATCAGCCCCAGCATTTT
TRBV4-1	.	.	TRBJ2-7	CASSQDGAGRGSEQYF	TGCGCCAGCAGCCAAGACGGTGCGGGCAGGGGCAGCGAGCAGTACTTC
TRBV6-5	.	.	TRBJ1-2	CASSYSGGGTDGYTF	TGTGCCAGCAGTTACTCCGGGGGAGGGACCGATGGCTACACCTTC
TRBV5-1	.	.	TRBJ1-2	CASSLGGSDGYTF	TGCGCCAGCAGCTTGGGAGGATCGGATGGCTACACCTTC
TRBV6-1	.	.	TRBJ1-3	CASSDNIRSAIYF	TGTGCCAGCAGTGATAACATTAGAAGCGCCATATATTTT
TRBV21-1	.	.	TRBJ1-2	CASSKTENTDRGSGYTF	TGTGCCAGCAGCAAAACCGAGAATACGGACAGGGGCTCTGGCTACACCTTC
TRBV4-3	.	.	TRBJ1-2	CASSQARAGEYGYTF	TGCGCCAGCAGCCAAGCGAGGGCTGGGGAATATGGCTACACCTTC
TRBV5-5	.	.	TRBJ2-7	CASSFLLASGSSYEQYF	TGTGCCAGCAGCTTCCTACTAGCCTCGGGGTCCTCCTACGAGCAGTACTTC
TRBV5-4	.	.	TRBJ2-2	CASRQRPTGELFF	TGTGCCAGCCGACAGCGCCCAACCGGGGAGCTGTTTTTT
TRBV6-2/TRBV6-3	.	.	TRBJ1-3	CASSDASTGGNTIYF	TGTGCCAGCAGCGACGCGTCTACGGGAGGAAACACCATATATTTT
TRBV4-3	.	.	TRBJ1-1	CASSQRRGNTEAFF	TGCGCCAGCAGCCAAAGAAGAGGGAACACTGAAGCTTTCTTT
TRBV5-4	.	.	TRBJ2-3	CASSLVVPGTDTQYF	TGTGCCAGCAGCTTGGTTGTTCCGGGTACAGATACGCAGTATTTT
TRBV7-9	TRBD1	.	TRBJ2-3	CASSLTGGAGDTQYF	TGTGCCAGCAGCCTAACAGGGGGCGCGGGGGATACGCAGTATTTT
TRBV24-1	.	.	TRBJ2-3	CATSDLGTSSTDTQYF	TGTGCCACCAGTGATTTGGGTACTAGTAGCACAGATACGCAGTATTTT
TRBV6-2/TRBV6-3	TRBD1	few	TRBJ1-5	CASSRQGGSQPQHF	TGTGCCAGCAGCCGACAGGGGGGCAGTCAGCCCCAGCATTTT
TRBV19	.	.	TRBJ2-2	CASSIVSPTGELFF	TGTGCCAGTAGTATTGTCTCTCCTACCGGGGAGCTGTTTTTT
TRBV5-6	.	.	TRBJ1-6	CASSWRAPNSPLHF	TGTGCCAGCAGCTGGAGGGCTCCTAATTCACCCCTCCACTTT
TRBV7-6	.	.	TRBJ2-7	CASSFTGSTYEQYF	TGTGCCAGCAGCTTCACCGGGTCCACCTACGAGCAGTACTTC
TRBV10-2	TRBD2	.	TRBJ2-1	CASRDFSGGSNEQFF	TGCGCCAGCAGAGATTTCAGCGGGGGATCTAATGAGCAGTTCTTC
TRBV6-2/TRBV6-3	.	.	TRBJ1-2	CASSYFQTQNYGYTF	TGTGCCAGCAGTTACTTCCAAACGCAGAACTATGGCTACACCTTC
TRBV6-5	.	.	TRBJ2-2	CASSSLVRANTGELFF	TGTGCCAGCAGTTCCCTCGTGCGAGCGAACACCGGGGAGCTGTTTTTT
TRBV5-1	TRBD1	.	TRBJ1-2	CASSLTGADYGYTF	TGCGCCAGCAGCCTCACAGGGGCGGACTATGGCTACACCTTC
TRBV4-2	TRBD1	.	TRBJ2-7	CASSHQGRDRGREQYF	TGTGCCAGCAGCCACCAAGGCCGGGACAGGGGACGGGAGCAGTACTTC
TRBV4-3	.	once	TRBJ1-2	CASSQDLGSPVYGYTF	TGCGCCAGCAGCCAAGATTTGGGCAGCCCAGTCTATGGCTACACCTTC
TRBV12-3/TRBV12-4	.	.	TRBJ1-1	CASSPPGVTEAFF	TGTGCCAGCAGCCCTCCCGGAGTAACTGAAGCTTTCTTT
TRBV5-4	.	.	TRBJ2-5	CASSLRGGGGRETQYF	TGTGCCAGCAGCTTGCGGGGTGGGGGGGGCCGAGAGACCCAGTACTTC
TRBV6-5	TRBD1	.	TRBJ1-2	CASSYSGTGRDGYTF	TGTGCCAGCAGTTACTCCGGGACAGGGCGAGATGGCTACACCTTC
TRBV2	.	.	TRBJ1-2	CASTLDRRDYGYTF	TGTGCCAGCACTCTCGACAGGAGAGACTATGGCTACACCTTC
TRBV4-2	.	.	TRBJ1-2	CASSQESHYGYTF	TGTGCCAGCAGCCAAGAAAGCCACTATGGCTACACCTTC
TRBV30	TRBD1	.	TRBJ1-2	CAWRKQGVYGYTF	TGTGCCTGGAGAAAGCAGGGGGTCTATGGCTACACCTTC
TRBV7-3	.	.	TRBJ1-1	CASSFYRDTEAFF	TGTGCCAGCAGCTTCTACAGGGACACTGAAGCTTTCTTT
TRBV7-7	.	.	TRBJ2-3	CASSSQVADTQYF	TGTGCTAGCAGCTCGCAGGTTGCAGATACGCAGTATTTT
TRBV2	.	.	TRBJ2-1	CASSPRSSYNEQFF	TGTGCCAGCTCCCCCCGTAGCTCCTACAATGAGCAGTTCTTC
TRBV30	.	.	TRBJ2-7	CAWSVSGPSYEQYF	TGTGCCTGGAGTGTATCAGGGCCCTCCTACGAGCAGTACTTC
TRBV7-9	.	.	TRBJ2-3	CASSWSPGVGDTQYF	TGTGCCAGCAGCTGGTCCCCGGGGGTTGGAGATACGCAGTATTTT
TRBV5-1	TRBD1	.	TRBJ1-1	CASSEQGALDTEAFF	TGCGCCAGCAGCGAACAGGGGGCGCTGGACACTGAAGCTTTCTTT
TRBV7-2	.	.	TRBJ1-5	CASSLARDQPQHF	TGTGCCAGCAGCTTAGCCAGGGATCAGCCCCAGCATTTT
TRBV3-1/TRBV3-2	TRBD1	.	TRBJ2-7	CASSQATGVGYEQYF	TGTGCCAGCAGCCAGGCTACAGGGGTAGGCTACGAGCAGTACTTC